One and the same sample provided the 5 T cell receptor beta chains below, sequenced in a study of graft-versus-host responses after intestinal transplantation. The repertoire was sequenced with immunoSEQ multiplex PCR; TCRdb's copy has only in-frame clones and lacks some. The repertoire holds 20,000 or so clones, with approximately 80% as singletons. The sequencing here drew on PBMCs, taken 14 days after transplant. The receptors were sampled from a human patient who received an intestinal transplant, so some T cells may come from the graft donor.

The chain employs TRBV7-3 and TRBJ2-1, with 8 nucleotides matching TRBD2. CDR1 SGHTA and CDR2 FQGTGA come from the germline V gene. Trimming at V came to 3 bases and at J to 9 bases, leaving 7 bases not matched to a gene. The CDR3 runs 14 residues. For the CDR3, the DNA is TGTGCCAGCAGCTTCGTGGCGGGAGGCTCTGAGCAGTTCTTC. This codes for CASSFVAGGSEQFF.

The CDR3, as DNA: TGTGCCAGCAGCTTGATCGGGGACAGGGGAACAGATACGCAGTATTTT. This gives the protein CASSLIGDRGTDTQYF. V usage is TRBV5-5 and J usage is TRBJ2-3; 10 nucleotides agree with TRBD1. J was trimmed by 3 bases and V by 1 base; bases with no gene match: 5. The germline V gene encodes CDR1 SGHKS and CDR2 YYEKEE (reference sequence). The CDR3 is made up of 16 amino acids.

The chain links TRBV7-9 to TRBJ2-7; the match to TRBD2 covers 9 bases. The germline V gene encodes CDR1 SEHNR and CDR2 FQNEAQ (reference sequence). CDR3 length equals 15 residues. The ends lost 1 base at V and 0 bases at J; junction bases unmatched: 1. CDR3 residues: CASSLGLAASYEQYF. In nucleotides, the CDR3 is TGTGCCAGCAGCTTAGGACTAGCGGCCTCCTACGAGCAGTACTTC.

V is TRBV6-1 and J is TRBJ1-2; D may be TRBD1 (5 bases). Germline V gene data show CDR1 as MNHNS and CDR2 as SASEGT. The germline V and J ends were trimmed by 6 bases and 1 base, with 15 bases remaining between them. CDR3 size: 15 residues. In DNA form, the CDR3 reads TGTGCCAGCAGGCCCACCTGGGACGGTAACTATGGCTACACCTTC. It yields the protein CASRPTWDGNYGYTF.

This sequence joins TRBV19 and TRBJ2-7, with D unresolved. Trimming stripped 3 bases from V and 2 bases from J, with 8 bases between. The CDR3 is made up of 13 amino acids. Germline lookup yields CDR1 LNHDA and CDR2 SQIVND (reference sequence). DNA of the CDR3: TGTGCCAGTAGTATTGGCAGCACCTACGAGCAGTACTTC. Its translation: CASSIGSTYEQYF.